This TCR beta chain originates from a study of blood T cell repertoires in COVID-19. Across the study: Samples taken during acute and convalescent COVID-19 were collected in the United States, Italy and Spain.

This CDR3 is built from 12 residues. V lost 4 bases and J lost 2, with 9 bases in between. Germline CDR1 GTSNPN, CDR2 SVGIG (reference sequence). In the original processing: Counts of nucleated cells, estimated from reference gene primer amplification, were obtained. Sequencing was performed with immunoSEQ multiplex PCR; in TCRdb, only in-frame clones are kept and a portion is missing. That table furnishes V, J and clone size, whereas the DNA furnished D and trimming. The table shows more than 300,000 clones, with over 75% occurring only once. The chain employs TRBV30 and TRBJ2-7, with a tentative D call TRBD2 (5 bases). The TCR sequence derives from a man under 40 who had recovered from COVID-19. The sample taken for sequencing was PBMCs or T cells enriched from blood (not recorded which). The CDR3 spells CAWNRGPYEQYF. Here the CDR3 DNA reads TGTGCCTGGAATCGAGGGCCCTACGAGCAGTACTTC.